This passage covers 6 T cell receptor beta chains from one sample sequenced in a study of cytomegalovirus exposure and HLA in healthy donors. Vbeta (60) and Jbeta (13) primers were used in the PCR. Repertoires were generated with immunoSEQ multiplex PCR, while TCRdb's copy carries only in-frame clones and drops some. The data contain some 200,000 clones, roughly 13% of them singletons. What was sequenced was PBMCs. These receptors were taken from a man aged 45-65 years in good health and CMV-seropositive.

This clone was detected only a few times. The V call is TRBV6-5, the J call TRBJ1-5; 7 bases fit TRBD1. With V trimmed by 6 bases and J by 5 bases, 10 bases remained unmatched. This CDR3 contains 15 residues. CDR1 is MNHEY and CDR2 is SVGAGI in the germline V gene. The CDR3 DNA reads TGTGCCAGCAGCCCCAACGACAGGGCCCATCAGCCCCAGCATTTT. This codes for CASSPNDRAHQPQHF.

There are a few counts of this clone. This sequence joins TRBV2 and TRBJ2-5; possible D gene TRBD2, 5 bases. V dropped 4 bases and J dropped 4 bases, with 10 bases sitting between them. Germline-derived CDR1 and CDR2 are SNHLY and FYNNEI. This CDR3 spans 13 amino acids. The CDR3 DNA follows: TGTGCCAGCAGTGGGACTCTAGGAGAGACCCAGTACTTC. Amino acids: CASSGTLGETQYF.

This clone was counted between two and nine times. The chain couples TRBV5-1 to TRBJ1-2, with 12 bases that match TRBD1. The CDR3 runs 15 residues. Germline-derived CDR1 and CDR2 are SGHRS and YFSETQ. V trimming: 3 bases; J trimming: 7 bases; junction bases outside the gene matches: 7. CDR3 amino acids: CASSWGQGASVGYTF. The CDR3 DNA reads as TGCGCCAGCAGCTGGGGACAGGGGGCTAGTGTTGGCTACACCTTC.

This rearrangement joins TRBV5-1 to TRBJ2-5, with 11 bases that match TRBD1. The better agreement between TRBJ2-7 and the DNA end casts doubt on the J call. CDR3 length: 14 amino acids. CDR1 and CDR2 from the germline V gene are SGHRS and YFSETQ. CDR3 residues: CASSQGTGGSEQYF. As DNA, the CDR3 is TGCGCCAGCAGCCAAGGGACAGGGGGAAGCGAGCAGTACTTC.

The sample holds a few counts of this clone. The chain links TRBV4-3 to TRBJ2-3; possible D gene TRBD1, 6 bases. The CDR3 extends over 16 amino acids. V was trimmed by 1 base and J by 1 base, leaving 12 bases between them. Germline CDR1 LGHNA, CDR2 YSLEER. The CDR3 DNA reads TGCGCCAGCAGCCAAGGCGTGACAGGAGGCACAGATACGCAGTATTTT. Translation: CASSQGVTGGTDTQYF.

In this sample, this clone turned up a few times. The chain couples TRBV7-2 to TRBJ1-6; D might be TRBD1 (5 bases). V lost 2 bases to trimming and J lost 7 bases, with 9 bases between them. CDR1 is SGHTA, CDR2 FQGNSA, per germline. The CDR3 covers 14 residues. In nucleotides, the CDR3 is TGTGCCAGCAGCTTAAGGGGAGGCAATTCACCCCTCCACTTT. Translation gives CASSLRGGNSPLHF.